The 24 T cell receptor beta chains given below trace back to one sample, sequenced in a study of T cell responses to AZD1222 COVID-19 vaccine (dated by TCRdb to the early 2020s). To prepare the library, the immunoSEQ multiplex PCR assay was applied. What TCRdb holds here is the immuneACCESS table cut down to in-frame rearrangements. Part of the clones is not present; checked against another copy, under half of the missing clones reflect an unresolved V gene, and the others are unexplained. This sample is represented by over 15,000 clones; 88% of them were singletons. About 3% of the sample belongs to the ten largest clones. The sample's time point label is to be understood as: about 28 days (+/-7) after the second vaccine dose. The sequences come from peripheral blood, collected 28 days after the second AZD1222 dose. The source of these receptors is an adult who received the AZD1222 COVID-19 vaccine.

The CDR3 DNA reads TGCAGCGTTGAGACAGACCGCAATCAGCCCCAGCATTTT. Translated, it gives CSVETDRNQPQHF. The chain employs TRBV29-1 and TRBJ1-5; possible D gene TRBD1, 5 bases. The CDR3 covers 13 residues. CDR1 is SQVTM, CDR2 ANQGSEA, per germline. V was clipped by 3 bases and J by 2 bases, with 8 bases between them.

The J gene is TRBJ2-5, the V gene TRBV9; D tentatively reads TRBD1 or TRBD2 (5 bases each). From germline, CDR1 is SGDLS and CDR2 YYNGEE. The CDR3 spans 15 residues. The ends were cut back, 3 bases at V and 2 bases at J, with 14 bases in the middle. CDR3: CASSGSGTVQETQYF. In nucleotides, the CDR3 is TGTGCCAGCAGCGGTTCCGGGACGGTACAAGAGACCCAGTACTTC.

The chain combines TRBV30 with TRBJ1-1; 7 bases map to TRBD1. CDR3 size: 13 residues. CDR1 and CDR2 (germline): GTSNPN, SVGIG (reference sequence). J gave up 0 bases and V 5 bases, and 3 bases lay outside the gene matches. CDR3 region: CAWDRAMNTEAFF. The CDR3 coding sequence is TGTGCCTGGGACAGGGCCATGAACACTGAAGCTTTCTTT.

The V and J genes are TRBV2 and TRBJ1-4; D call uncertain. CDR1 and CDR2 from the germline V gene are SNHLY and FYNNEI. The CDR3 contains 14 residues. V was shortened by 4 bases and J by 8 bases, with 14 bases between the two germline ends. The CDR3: CASSVGLFREKLFF. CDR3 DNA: TGTGCCAGCAGTGTGGGCCTTTTTAGGGAAAAACTGTTTTTT.

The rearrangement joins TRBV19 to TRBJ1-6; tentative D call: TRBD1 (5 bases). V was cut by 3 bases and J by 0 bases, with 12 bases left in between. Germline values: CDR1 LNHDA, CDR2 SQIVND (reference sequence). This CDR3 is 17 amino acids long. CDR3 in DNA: TGTGCCAGTAGTATTCAGACAGAAGTCTCCTATAATTCACCCCTCCACTTT. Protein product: CASSIQTEVSYNSPLHF.

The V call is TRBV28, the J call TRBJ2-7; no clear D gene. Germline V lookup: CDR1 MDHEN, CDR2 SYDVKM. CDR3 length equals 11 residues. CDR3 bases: TGTGCTTCCGGCCCCACCTACGAGCAGTACTTC. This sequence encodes CASGPTYEQYF. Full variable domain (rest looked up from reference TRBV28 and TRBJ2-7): DVKVTQSSRYLVKRTGEKVFLECVQDMDHENMFWYRQDPGLGLRLIYFSYDVKMKEKGDIPEGYSVSREKKERFSLILESASTNQTSMYLCASGPTYEQYFGPGTRLTVT.

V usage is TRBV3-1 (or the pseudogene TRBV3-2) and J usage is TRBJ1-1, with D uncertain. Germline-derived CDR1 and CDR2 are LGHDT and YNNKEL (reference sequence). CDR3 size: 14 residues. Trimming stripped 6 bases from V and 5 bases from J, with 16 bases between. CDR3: CASRDMTSTTEAFF. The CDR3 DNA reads TGTGCCAGCAGAGATATGACCAGTACGACTGAAGCTTTCTTT.

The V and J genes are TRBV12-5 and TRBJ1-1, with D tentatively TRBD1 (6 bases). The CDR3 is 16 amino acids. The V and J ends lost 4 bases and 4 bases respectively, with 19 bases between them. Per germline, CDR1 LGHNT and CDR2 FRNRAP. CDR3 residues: CASGSDLRGGPTEAFF. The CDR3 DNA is TGTGCTAGTGGTTCAGATCTCAGGGGAGGCCCCACTGAAGCTTTCTTT.

CDR3 coding DNA: TGTGCCAGCGCGGCTAGCGGGGGGCGCAATGAGCAGTTCTTC. It is translated as CASAASGGRNEQFF. The chain has TRBV11-3 and TRBJ2-1, with 11 bases lining up with TRBD2. The CDR3 consists of 14 residues. Trimming cost V 8 bases and J 6 bases; bases outside gene matches: 6. CDR1 is SGHNT and CDR2 is YENEEA in the germline V gene.

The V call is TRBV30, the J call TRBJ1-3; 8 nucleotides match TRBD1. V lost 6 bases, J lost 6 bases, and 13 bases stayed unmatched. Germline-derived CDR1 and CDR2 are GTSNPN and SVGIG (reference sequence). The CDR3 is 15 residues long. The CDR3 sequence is CACRGDQGAENTIYF. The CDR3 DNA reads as TGTGCCTGTAGGGGCGATCAGGGGGCAGAAAACACCATATATTTT.

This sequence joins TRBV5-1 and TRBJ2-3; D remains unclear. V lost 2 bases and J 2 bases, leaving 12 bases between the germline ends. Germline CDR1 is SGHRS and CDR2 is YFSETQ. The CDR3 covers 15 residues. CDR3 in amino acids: CASSLTSAPTDTQYF. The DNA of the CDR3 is TGCGCCAGCAGCTTAACCTCGGCCCCCACAGATACGCAGTATTTT.

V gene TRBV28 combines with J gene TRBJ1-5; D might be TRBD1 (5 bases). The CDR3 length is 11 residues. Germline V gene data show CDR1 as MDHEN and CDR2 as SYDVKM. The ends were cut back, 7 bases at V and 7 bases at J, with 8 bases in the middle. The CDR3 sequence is CASTSGQPQHF. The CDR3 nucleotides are TGTGCCAGCACCTCAGGGCAGCCCCAGCATTTT.

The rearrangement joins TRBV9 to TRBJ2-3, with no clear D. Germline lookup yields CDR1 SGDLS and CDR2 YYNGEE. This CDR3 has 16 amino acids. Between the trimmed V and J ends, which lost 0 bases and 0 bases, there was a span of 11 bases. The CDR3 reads CASSVEVVPSTDTQYF. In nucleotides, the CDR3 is TGTGCCAGCAGCGTAGAGGTGGTCCCTAGCACAGATACGCAGTATTTT.

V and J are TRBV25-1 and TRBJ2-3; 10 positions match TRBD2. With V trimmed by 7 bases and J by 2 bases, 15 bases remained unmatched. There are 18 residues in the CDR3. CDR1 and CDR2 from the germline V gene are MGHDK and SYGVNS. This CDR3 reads CASKRLSGGPLLTDTQYF. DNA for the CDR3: TGTGCCAGCAAGAGACTTAGCGGGGGGCCATTACTCACAGATACGCAGTATTTT.

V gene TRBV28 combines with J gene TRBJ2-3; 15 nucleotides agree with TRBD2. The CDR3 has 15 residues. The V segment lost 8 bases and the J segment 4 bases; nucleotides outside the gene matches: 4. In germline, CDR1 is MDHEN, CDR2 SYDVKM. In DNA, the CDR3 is TGTGCCAGCGGACGGACTAGCGGGGGGGCAGATACGCAGTATTTT. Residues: CASGRTSGGADTQYF.

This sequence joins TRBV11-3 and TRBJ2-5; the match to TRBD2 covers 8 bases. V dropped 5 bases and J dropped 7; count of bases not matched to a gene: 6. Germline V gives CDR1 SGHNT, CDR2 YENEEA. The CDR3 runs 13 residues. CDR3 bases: TGTGCCAGCAGCCCGGGGGGGTCGGGGACCCAGTACTTC. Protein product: CASSPGGSGTQYF.

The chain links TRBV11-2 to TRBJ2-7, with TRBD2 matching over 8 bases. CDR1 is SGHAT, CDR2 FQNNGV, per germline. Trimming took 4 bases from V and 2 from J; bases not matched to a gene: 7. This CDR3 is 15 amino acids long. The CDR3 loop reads CASSSRGGPTYEQYF. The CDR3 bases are TGTGCCAGCAGCTCCCGCGGGGGGCCAACCTACGAGCAGTACTTC.

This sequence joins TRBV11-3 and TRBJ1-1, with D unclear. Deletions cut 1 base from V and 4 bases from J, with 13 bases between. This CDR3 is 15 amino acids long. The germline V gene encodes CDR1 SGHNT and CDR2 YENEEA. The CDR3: CASSLVTNGSTEAFF. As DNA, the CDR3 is TGTGCCAGCAGCTTAGTGACGAATGGGAGCACTGAAGCTTTCTTT.

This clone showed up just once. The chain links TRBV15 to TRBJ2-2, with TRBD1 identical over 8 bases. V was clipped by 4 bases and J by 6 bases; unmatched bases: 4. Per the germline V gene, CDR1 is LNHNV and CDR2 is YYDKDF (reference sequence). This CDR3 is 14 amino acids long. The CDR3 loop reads CATSTDRVPGELFF. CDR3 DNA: TGTGCCACCAGCACGGACAGGGTGCCCGGGGAGCTGTTTTTT.

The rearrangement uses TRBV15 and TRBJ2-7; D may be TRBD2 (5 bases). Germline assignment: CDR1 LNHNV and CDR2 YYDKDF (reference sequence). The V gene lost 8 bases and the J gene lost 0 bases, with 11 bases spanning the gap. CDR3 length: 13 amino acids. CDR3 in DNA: TGTGCCACCCAAAGAGGGAGCTCCTACGAGCAGTACTTC. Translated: CATQRGSSYEQYF.

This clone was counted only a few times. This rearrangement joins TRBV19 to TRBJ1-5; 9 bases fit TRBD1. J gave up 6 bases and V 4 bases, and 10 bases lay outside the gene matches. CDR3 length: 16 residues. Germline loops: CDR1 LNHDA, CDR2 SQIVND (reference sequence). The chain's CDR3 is CASSNRDRVTGQPQHF. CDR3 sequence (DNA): TGTGCCAGTAGTAATCGGGACAGGGTAACCGGTCAGCCCCAGCATTTT. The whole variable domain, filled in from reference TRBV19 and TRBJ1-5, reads DGGITQSPKYLFRKEGQNVTLSCEQNLNHDAMYWYRQDPGQGLRLIYYSQIVNDFQKGDIAEGYSVSREKKESFPLTVTSAQKNPTAFYLCASSNRDRVTGQPQHFGDGTRLSIL.

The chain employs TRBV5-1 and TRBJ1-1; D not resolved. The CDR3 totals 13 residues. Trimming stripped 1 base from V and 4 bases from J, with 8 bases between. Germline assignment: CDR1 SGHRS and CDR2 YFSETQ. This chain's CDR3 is CASSLSTSTEAFF. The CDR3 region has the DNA TGCGCCAGCAGCTTGAGTACCAGCACTGAAGCTTTCTTT.

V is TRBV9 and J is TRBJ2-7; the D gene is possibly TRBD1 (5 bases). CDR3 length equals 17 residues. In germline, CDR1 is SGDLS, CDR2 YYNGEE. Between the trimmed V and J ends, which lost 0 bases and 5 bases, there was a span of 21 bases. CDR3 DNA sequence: TGTGCCAGCAGCGTAGGCCCGGTAATCAAATGGGGCGACGAGCAGTACTTC. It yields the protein CASSVGPVIKWGDEQYF. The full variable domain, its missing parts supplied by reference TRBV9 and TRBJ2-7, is DSGVTQTPKHLITATGQRVTLRCSPRSGDLSVYWYQQSLDQGLQFLIQYYNGEERAKGNILERFSAQQFPDLHSELNLSSLELGDSALYFCASSVGPVIKWGDEQYFGPGTRLTVT.

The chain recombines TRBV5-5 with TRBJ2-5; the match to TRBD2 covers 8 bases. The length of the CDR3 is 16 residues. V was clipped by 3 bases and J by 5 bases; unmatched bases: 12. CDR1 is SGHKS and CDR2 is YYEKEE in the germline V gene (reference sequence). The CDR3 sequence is CASSSSGGGSGETQYF. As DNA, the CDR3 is TGTGCCAGCAGCTCCTCTGGCGGGGGGTCGGGGGAGACCCAGTACTTC.